A selection of T cell receptor beta chains follows, all from one sample in a study of T cell responses to AZD1222 COVID-19 vaccine. Profiling relied on immunoSEQ multiplex PCR, and the TCRdb table lists in-frame clones only, not all of them. This table holds some 130,000 clones, about 85% found once. The source material was peripheral blood, sampled 28 days after the second AZD1222 dose. The receptors derive from an adult who received the AZD1222 COVID-19 vaccine. Each CDR3 is given with its conserved first and last residue. A D gene is named only where the DNA matches it firmly. Rows give clone size only sometimes, using once, few, many, or a class for an expanded clone.

few,TRBV6-2/TRBV6-3,-,CASSFPTMNTEAFF
-,TRBV28,-,CASSFSGGWPTANYGYTF
-,TRBV6-5,-,CASTLGQNHITEAFF
-,TRBV7-8,TRBD2,CASTALLAGPLHAGELFF
-,TRBV28,TRBD1,CASSLKGAFGYSNQPQHF
-,TRBV6-5,TRBD1,CASSYFGTGAGNTIYF
-,TRBV14,-,CASSQALGSGNTIYF
-,TRBV6-1,-,CASSESLSNQPQHF
-,TRBV29-1,TRBD1,CSVDRQGANYGYTF
-,TRBV6-5,-,CASGAAAGNQPQHF
-,TRBV14,-,CASSPLGRLNTEAFF
once,TRBV5-1,TRBD2,CASSLVGSGGTDTQYF
-,TRBV4-1,-,CASSQVGAIMGGYTF
-,TRBV6-2/TRBV6-3,-,CASSYSTGRSSYNSPLHF
-,TRBV11-2,-,CASSLGSRLNSPLHF
-,TRBV11-2,TRBD1,CASSPTQGTVYGYTF
once,TRBV7-3,-,CASSLLGQGVQFF
-,TRBV4-2,TRBD2,CASSQDRGGLAGPGQFF
few,TRBV29-1,TRBD1,CSAGTVDTEAFF
once,TRBV19,-,CASSIVGDGAYEQYF
-,TRBV19,TRBD1,CASFDRGKNTEAFF
-,TRBV7-9,-,CASSSVGGPAYNEQFF
-,TRBV4-2,-,CASSQQQDPRNSPLHF
-,TRBV7-9,-,CASSPGNTQSEAFF